A single sample gave rise to the 8 T cell receptor beta chains below, sequenced in a study of blood T cell repertoires in COVID-19. Here immunoSEQ multiplex PCR was the method, and the copy in TCRdb shows in-frame clones only, minus some. The table shows 75,000 to 95,000 clones, with roughly 80% occurring only once. The sample taken for sequencing was peripheral blood. These TCRs come from a woman between 40 and 50 years old with active or convalescent COVID-19.

This chain links TRBV6-5 with TRBJ1-6, with D hard to call. Trimming shortened V by 6 bases and J by 0 bases, and 9 bases separated the two germline ends. Germline CDR1 MNHEY, CDR2 SVGAGI. This CDR3 has 15 amino acids. The CDR3 reads CASRDSGSYNSPLHF. CDR3 sequence (DNA): TGTGCCAGCAGGGACTCAGGCTCCTATAATTCACCCCTCCACTTT.

The chain's CDR3 is CASSRGGGEKLFF. The CDR3 region has the DNA TGTGCCAGCAGCAGGGGAGGGGGTGAAAAACTGTTTTTT. The rearrangement uses TRBV5-5 and TRBJ1-4; a possible D gene is TRBD1 (6 bases). The V gene lost 4 bases and the J gene lost 7 bases, with 11 bases spanning the gap. The CDR3 contains 13 residues. Looked up from germline, CDR1 is SGHKS and CDR2 is YYEKEE (reference sequence).

The rearrangement joins TRBV4-3 to TRBJ2-6, with D unclear. Between the trimmed V and J ends, which lost 1 base and 2 bases, there was a span of 9 bases. The CDR3 totals 16 residues. From germline, CDR1 is LGHNA and CDR2 YSLEER. In DNA form, the CDR3 reads TGCGCCAGCAGCCAAGGGGCCGGAACTGGGGCCAACGTCCTGACTTTC. Translating gives CASSQGAGTGANVLTF.

The rearrangement joins TRBV28 to TRBJ1-5, with a tentative D call TRBD1 (5 bases). This CDR3 comprises 15 residues. The V end was cut by 2 bases, the J end by 2 bases, with 10 bases between. Germline assignment: CDR1 MDHEN and CDR2 SYDVKM. This CDR3 reads CASSLQGVGNQPQHF. CDR3 coding DNA: TGTGCCAGCAGTTTACAGGGTGTAGGCAATCAGCCCCAGCATTTT.

J is TRBJ2-5 and V is TRBV19, with 7 bases that match TRBD1. V shed 9 bases, J shed 3 bases, and the junction held 7 bases outside the gene matches. Per germline, CDR1 LNHDA and CDR2 SQIVND (reference sequence). The CDR3 runs 13 residues. The CDR3 spells CASLGTVEETQYF. CDR3 nucleotides: TGTGCCAGCCTCGGGACAGTCGAAGAGACCCAGTACTTC.

The chain employs TRBV4-3 and TRBJ2-2; possible D gene TRBD1, 5 bases. V was cut by 0 bases and J by 3 bases, with 11 bases left in between. The CDR3 consists of 16 residues. The germline V gene has CDR1 LGHNA and CDR2 YSLEER. The CDR3 here is CASSQDLRADTGELFF. CDR3 DNA sequence: TGCGCCAGCAGCCAAGATCTCAGGGCGGACACCGGGGAGCTGTTTTTT.

This clone was seen a few times. The gene calls are TRBV7-2 and TRBJ2-7, with 9 bases matching TRBD2. V trimming: 5 bases; J trimming: 4 bases; junction bases outside the gene matches: 6. The CDR3 loop spans 14 amino acids. The germline CDR1 and CDR2 sequences are SGHTA and FQGNSA. CDR3 sequence: CASSPTSGGYEQYF. The CDR3 bases are TGTGCCAGCAGCCCGACTAGCGGCGGTTACGAGCAGTACTTC.

The chain has TRBV6-5 and TRBJ2-7; 10 bases are a match to TRBD1. CDR1 is MNHEY, CDR2 SVGAGI, per germline. The ends lost 6 bases at V and 5 bases at J; junction bases unmatched: 7. CDR3 length: 14 amino acids. The DNA for the CDR3 is TGTGCCAGCAGGTGGACAGGGGGTTTCGACGAGCAGTACTTC. It translates to CASRWTGGFDEQYF.